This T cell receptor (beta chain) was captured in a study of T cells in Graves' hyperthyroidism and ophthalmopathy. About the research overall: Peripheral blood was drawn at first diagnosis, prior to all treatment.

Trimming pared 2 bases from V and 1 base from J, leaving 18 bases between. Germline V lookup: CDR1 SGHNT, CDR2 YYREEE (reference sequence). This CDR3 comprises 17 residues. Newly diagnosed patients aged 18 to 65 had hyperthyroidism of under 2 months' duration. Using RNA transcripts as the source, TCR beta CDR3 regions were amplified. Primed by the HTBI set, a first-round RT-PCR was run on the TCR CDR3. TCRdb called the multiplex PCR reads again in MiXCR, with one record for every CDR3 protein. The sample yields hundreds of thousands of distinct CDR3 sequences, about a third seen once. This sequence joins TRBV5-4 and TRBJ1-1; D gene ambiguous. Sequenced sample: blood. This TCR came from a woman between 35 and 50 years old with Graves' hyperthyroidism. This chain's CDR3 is CASSLGGQIGKNTEAFF. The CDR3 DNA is TGTGCCAGCAGCTTAGGTGGGCAAATAGGAAAGAACACTGAAGCTTTCTTT. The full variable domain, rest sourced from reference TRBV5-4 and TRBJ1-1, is ETGVTQSPTHLIKTRGQQVTLRCSSQSGHNTVSWYQQALGQGPQFIFQYYREEENGRGNFPPRFSGLQFPNYSSELNVNALELDDSALYLCASSLGGQIGKNTEAFFGQGTRLTVV.